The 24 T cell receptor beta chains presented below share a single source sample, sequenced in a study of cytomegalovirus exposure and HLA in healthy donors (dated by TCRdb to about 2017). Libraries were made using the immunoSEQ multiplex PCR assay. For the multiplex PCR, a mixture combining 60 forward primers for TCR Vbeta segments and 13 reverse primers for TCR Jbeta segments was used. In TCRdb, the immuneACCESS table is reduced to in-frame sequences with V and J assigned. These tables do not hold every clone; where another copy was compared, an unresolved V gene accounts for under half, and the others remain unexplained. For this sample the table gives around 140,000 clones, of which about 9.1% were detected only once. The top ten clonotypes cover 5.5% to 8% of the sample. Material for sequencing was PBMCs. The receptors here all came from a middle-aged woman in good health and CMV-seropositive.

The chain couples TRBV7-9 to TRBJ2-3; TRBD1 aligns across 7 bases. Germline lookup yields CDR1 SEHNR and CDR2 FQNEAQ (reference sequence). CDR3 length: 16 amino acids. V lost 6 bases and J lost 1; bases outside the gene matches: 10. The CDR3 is CASRTSGGSGTDTQYF. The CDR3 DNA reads TGTGCCAGCAGAACCTCAGGGGGATCGGGCACAGATACGCAGTATTTT. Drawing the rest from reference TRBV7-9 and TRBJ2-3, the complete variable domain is DTGVSQNPRHKITKRGQNVTFRCDPISEHNRLYWYRQTLGQGPEFLTYFQNEAQLEKSRLLSDRFSAERPKGSFSTLEIQRTEQGDSAMYLCASRTSGGSGTDTQYFGPGTRLTVL.

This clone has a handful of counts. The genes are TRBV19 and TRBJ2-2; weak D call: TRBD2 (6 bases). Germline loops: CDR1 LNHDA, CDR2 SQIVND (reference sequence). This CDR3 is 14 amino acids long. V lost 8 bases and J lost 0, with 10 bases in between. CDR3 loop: CASSGLANTGELFF. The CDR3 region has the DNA TGTGCCAGTTCGGGACTCGCGAACACCGGGGAGCTGTTTTTT. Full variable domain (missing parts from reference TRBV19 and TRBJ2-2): DGGITQSPKYLFRKEGQNVTLSCEQNLNHDAMYWYRQDPGQGLRLIYYSQIVNDFQKGDIAEGYSVSREKKESFPLTVTSAQKNPTAFYLCASSGLANTGELFFGEGSRLTVL.

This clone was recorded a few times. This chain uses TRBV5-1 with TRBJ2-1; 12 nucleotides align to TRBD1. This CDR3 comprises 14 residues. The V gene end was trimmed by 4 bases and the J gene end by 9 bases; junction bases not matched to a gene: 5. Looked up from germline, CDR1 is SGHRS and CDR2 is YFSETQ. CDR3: CASSPRDRGPEQFF. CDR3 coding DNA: TGCGCCAGCAGCCCCCGGGACAGGGGGCCTGAGCAGTTCTTC.

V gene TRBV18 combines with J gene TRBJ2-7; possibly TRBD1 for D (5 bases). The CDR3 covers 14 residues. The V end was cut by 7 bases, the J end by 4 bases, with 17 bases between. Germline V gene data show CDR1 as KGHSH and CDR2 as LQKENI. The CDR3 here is CASYPDSSPYEQYF. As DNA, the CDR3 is TGTGCCAGCTACCCCGACAGCTCTCCTTACGAGCAGTACTTC.

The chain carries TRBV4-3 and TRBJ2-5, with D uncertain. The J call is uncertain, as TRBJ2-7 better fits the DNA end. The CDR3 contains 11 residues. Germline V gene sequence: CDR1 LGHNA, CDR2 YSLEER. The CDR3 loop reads CATLDPYEQYF. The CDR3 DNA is TGCGCCACCCTAGACCCGTACGAGCAGTACTTC.

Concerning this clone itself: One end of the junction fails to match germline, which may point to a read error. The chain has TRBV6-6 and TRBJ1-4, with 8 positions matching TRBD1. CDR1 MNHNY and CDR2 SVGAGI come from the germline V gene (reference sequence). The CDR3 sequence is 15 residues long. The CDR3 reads CASRRQGYENEKLVF. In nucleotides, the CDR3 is TGTGCCAGCAGGAGACAGGGGTATGAGAATGAAAAACTGGTTTTT.

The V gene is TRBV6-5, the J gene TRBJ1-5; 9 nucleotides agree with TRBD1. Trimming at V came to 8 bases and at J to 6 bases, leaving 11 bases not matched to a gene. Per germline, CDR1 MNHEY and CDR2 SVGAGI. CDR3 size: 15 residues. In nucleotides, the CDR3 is TGTGCCAGCCGACCCACAGGGGGCGTAGGTCAGCCCCAGCATTTT. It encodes CASRPTGGVGQPQHF.

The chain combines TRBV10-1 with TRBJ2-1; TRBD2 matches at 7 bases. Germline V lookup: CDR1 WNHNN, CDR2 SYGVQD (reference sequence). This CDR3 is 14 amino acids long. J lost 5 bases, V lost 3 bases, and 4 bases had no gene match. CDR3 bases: TGCGCCAGCAGTGAAGCGGGGAGCCACAATGAGCAGTTCTTC. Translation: CASSEAGSHNEQFF.

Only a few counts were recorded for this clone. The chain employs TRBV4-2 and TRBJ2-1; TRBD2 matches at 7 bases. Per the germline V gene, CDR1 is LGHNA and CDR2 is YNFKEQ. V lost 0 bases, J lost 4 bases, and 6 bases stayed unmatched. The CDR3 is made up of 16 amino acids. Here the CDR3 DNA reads TGTGCCAGCAGCCAAGAGGGGCGGGGGATTTACAATGAGCAGTTCTTC. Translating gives CASSQEGRGIYNEQFF.

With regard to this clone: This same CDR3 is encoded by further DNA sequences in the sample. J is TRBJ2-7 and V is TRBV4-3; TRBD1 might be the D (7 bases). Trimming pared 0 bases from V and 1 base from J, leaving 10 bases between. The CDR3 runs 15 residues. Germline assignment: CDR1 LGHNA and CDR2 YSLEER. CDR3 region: CASSQDSGGSYEQYF. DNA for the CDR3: TGCGCCAGCAGCCAAGATTCAGGGGGGTCCTACGAGCAGTACTTC.

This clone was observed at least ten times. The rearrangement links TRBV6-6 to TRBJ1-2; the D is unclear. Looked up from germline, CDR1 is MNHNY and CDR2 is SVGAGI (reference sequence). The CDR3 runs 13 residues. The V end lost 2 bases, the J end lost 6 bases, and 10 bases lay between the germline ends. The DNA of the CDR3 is TGTGCCAGCAGTTACCAGGCTTTCGATGGCTACACCTTC. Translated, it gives CASSYQAFDGYTF.

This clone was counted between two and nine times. The CDR3 region has the DNA TGTGCCACCTCCCGGGAGGGGAATTTTGGGGGCACTGAAGCTTTCTTT. This translates into CATSREGNFGGTEAFF. The J gene is TRBJ1-1, the V gene TRBV19; weak D call: TRBD1 (5 bases). This CDR3 has 16 amino acids. With 10 bases removed from V and 4 bases from J, the gap between germline ends came to 25 bases. Germline assignment: CDR1 LNHDA and CDR2 SQIVND (reference sequence).

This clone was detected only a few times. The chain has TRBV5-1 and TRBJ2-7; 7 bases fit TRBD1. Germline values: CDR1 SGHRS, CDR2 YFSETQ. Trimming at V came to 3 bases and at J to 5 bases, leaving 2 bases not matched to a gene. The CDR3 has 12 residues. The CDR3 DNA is TGCGCCAGCAGCTCCGACAGGGACGAGCAGTACTTC. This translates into CASSSDRDEQYF.

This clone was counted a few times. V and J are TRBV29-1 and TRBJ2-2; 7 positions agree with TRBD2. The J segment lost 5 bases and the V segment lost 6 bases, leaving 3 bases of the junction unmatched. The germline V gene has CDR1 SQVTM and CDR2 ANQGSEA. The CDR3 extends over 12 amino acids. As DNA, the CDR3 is TGCAGCGTGGGGGAGGGGACCGGGGAGCTGTTTTTT. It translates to CSVGEGTGELFF.

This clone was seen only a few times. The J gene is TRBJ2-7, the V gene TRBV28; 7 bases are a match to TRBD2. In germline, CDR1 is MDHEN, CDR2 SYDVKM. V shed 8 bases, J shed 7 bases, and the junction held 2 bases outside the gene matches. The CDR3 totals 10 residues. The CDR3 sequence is CASGRDEQYF. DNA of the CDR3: TGTGCCAGCGGGAGGGATGAGCAGTACTTC.

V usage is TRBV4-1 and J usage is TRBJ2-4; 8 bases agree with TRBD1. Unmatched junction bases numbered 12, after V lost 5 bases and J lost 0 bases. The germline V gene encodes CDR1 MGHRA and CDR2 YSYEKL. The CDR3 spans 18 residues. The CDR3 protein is CASSYTGGSLLAKNIQYF. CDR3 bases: TGCGCCAGCAGCTACACAGGGGGATCCCTCCTAGCCAAAAACATTCAGTACTTC.

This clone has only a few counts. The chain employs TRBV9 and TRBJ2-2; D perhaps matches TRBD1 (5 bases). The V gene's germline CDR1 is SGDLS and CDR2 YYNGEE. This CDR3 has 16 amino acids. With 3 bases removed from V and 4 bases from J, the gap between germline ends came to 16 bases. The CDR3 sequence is CASSAYATGLTGELFF. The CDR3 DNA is TGTGCCAGCAGCGCTTACGCCACAGGTCTCACCGGGGAGCTGTTTTTT.

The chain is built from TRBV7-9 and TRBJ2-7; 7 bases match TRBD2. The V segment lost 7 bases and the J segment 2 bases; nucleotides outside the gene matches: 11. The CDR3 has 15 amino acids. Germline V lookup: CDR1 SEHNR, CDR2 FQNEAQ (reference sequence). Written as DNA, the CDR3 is TGTGCCAGCAAGGAAGGGGCTAGCGGCCCCTACGAGCAGTACTTC. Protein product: CASKEGASGPYEQYF.

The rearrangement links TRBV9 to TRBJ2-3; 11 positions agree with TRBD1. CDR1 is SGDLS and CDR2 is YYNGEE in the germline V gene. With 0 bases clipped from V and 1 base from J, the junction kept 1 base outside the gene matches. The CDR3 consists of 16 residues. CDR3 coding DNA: TGTGCCAGCAGCGTAGGGACAGGGGGCGGCACAGATACGCAGTATTTT. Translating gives CASSVGTGGGTDTQYF. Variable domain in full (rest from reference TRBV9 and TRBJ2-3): DSGVTQTPKHLITATGQRVTLRCSPRSGDLSVYWYQQSLDQGLQFLIQYYNGEERAKGNILERFSAQQFPDLHSELNLSSLELGDSALYFCASSVGTGGGTDTQYFGPGTRLTVL.

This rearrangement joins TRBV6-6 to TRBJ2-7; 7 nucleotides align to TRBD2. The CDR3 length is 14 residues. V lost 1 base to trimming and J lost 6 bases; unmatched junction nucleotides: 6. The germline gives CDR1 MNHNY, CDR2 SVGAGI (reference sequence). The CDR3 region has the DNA TGTGCCAGCAGTTACTGGGCGGGGGACGGCGAGCAGTACTTC. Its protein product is CASSYWAGDGEQYF.

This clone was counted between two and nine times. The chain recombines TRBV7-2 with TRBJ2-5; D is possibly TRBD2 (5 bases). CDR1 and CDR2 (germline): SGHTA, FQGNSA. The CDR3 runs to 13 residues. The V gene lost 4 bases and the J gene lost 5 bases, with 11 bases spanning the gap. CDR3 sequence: CASSSGVFETQYF. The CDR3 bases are TGTGCCAGCAGCTCCGGGGTCTTTGAGACCCAGTACTTC.

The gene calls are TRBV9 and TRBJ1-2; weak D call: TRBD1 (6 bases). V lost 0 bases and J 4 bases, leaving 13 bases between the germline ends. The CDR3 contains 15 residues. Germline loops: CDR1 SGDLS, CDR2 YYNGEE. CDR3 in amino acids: CASSVDGGAAYGYTF. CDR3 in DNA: TGTGCCAGCAGCGTAGATGGGGGGGCAGCCTATGGCTACACCTTC.

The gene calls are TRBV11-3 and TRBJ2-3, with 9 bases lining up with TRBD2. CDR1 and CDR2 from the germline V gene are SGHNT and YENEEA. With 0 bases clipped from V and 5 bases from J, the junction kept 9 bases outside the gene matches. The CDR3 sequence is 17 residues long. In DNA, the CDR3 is TGTGCCAGCAGCTTAGATCCAGCGGGGGGCTACAAAGATACGCAGTATTTT. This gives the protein CASSLDPAGGYKDTQYF.

The CDR3 bases are TGCGCCAGCAGCATTGTCGGGAATGGGGCCAACGTCCTGACTTTC. Its protein product is CASSIVGNGANVLTF. The V and J genes are TRBV5-1 and TRBJ2-6, with D perhaps TRBD2 (5 bases). Germline CDR1 SGHRS, CDR2 YFSETQ. This CDR3 has 15 residues. The germline V and J ends were trimmed by 4 bases and 3 bases, with 11 bases remaining between them.